Each of the 15 T cell receptor beta chains below was sequenced from the same sample in a study of OX40 agonist ivuxolimab in advanced cancers. The repertoire was sequenced with immunoSEQ multiplex PCR; TCRdb's copy has only in-frame clones and lacks some. The top ten clones hold 0.6% to 0.7% of a sample with approximately 82,000 clones, just under 95% of them seen once. This sample comprised CD4+ or CD8+ T cells sorted from blood, obtained in a trial of the OX40 agonist ivuxolimab. The receptors originated from an adult with an advanced solid tumor such as melanoma, head and neck, liver or kidney cancer.

This clone was seen a single time. The chain uses TRBV19 and TRBJ1-5; the D gene is possibly TRBD1 (5 bases). V lost 1 base to trimming and J lost 3 bases, with 10 bases between them. The CDR3 runs 15 residues. The germline gives CDR1 LNHDA, CDR2 SQIVND (reference sequence). The CDR3 nucleotides are TGTGCCAGTAGTATAGCCCTGGGACCCAATCAGCCCCAGCATTTT. It is translated as CASSIALGPNQPQHF. The full variable domain, completed using reference TRBV19 and TRBJ1-5, is DGGITQSPKYLFRKEGQNVTLSCEQNLNHDAMYWYRQDPGQGLRLIYYSQIVNDFQKGDIAEGYSVSREKKESFPLTVTSAQKNPTAFYLCASSIALGPNQPQHFGDGTRLSIL.

The chain has TRBV6-5 and TRBJ1-2, with 7 nucleotides matching TRBD1. V lost 2 bases and J lost 4; bases outside the gene matches: 4. The V gene's germline CDR1 is MNHEY and CDR2 SVGAGI. The CDR3 sequence is 14 residues long. This CDR3 is CASSYGQAGYGYTF. The CDR3 DNA follows: TGTGCCAGCAGTTACGGACAGGCAGGCTATGGCTACACCTTC.

The sample holds one count of this clone. The chain couples TRBV11-2 to TRBJ2-7; perhaps TRBD1 as D (5 bases). Germline V gene data show CDR1 as SGHAT and CDR2 as FQNNGV. V lost 1 base to trimming and J lost 9 bases, with 13 bases between them. The CDR3 contains 13 residues. The CDR3 DNA follows: TGTGCCAGCAGCTTAGCTGACAGAAGTGGGCAGTACTTC. Translation gives CASSLADRSGQYF.

The V call is TRBV6-5, the J call TRBJ1-2; possibly TRBD1 for D (5 bases). Germline lookup yields CDR1 MNHEY and CDR2 SVGAGI. Trimming removed 5 bases at V and 8 bases at J, with 21 bases between. This CDR3 region has 15 residues. CDR3 nucleotides: TGTGCCAGCAGTCGCCTCGCGGGGGATCCTAGGGGCTACACCTTC. Translation gives CASSRLAGDPRGYTF.

The gene calls are TRBV7-3 and TRBJ2-5, with D uncertain. Germline CDR1 SGHTA, CDR2 FQGTGA. Trimming pared 1 base from V and 1 base from J, leaving 4 bases between. The CDR3 totals 13 residues. DNA of the CDR3: TGTGCCAGCAGCTTAAACCTCCAAGAGACCCAGTACTTC. It specifies CASSLNLQETQYF.

The chain is built from TRBV4-2 and TRBJ2-3, with 12 nucleotides matching TRBD2. Unmatched junction bases numbered 7, after V lost 1 base and J lost 5 bases. The germline CDR1 and CDR2 sequences are LGHNA and YNFKEQ. The CDR3 spans 17 residues. The CDR3 DNA reads as TGTGCCAGCAGCCAAGTTGGGCTAGCGGGAGGGCAAGATACGCAGTATTTT. It is translated as CASSQVGLAGGQDTQYF.

The chain is built from TRBV6-5 and TRBJ2-7; TRBD1 is a possible D gene (6 bases). Trimming cost V 8 bases and J 3 bases, with 17 bases left between them. Germline-derived CDR1 and CDR2 are MNHEY and SVGAGI. CDR3 length equals 14 residues. Written as DNA, the CDR3 is TGTGCCAGCCGAAGTTCCGACAGGAACTACGAGCAGTACTTC. Its translation: CASRSSDRNYEQYF.

In its sample, this clone was seen once. This sequence joins TRBV20-1 and TRBJ2-1, with D unresolved. There are 11 residues in the CDR3. Trimming stripped 5 bases from V and 5 bases from J, with 7 bases between. Germline V lookup: CDR1 DFQATT, CDR2 SNEGSKA (reference sequence). The CDR3 is CSAEAHNEQFF. The CDR3 DNA reads TGCAGTGCTGAGGCTCACAATGAGCAGTTCTTC.

The chain combines TRBV21-1 with TRBJ1-6. TRBV21-1 is a listed pseudogene. The CDR3 runs to 14 residues. The CDR3 region is CASTRDSYNSPLHF. CDR3 sequence (DNA): TGTGCCAGCACCCGAGACTCCTATAATTCACCCCTCCACTTT.

This clone was seen more than once but under ten times. The CDR3 region has the DNA TGCGCCAGCAGCCAAGATCGGCCAAGCAACTATAATTCACCCCTCCACTTT. Its protein is CASSQDRPSNYNSPLHF. V gene TRBV4-1 combines with J gene TRBJ1-6; D not resolved. CDR1 and CDR2 from the germline V gene are MGHRA and YSYEKL. The CDR3 contains 17 residues. Trimming stripped 0 bases from V and 3 bases from J, with 12 bases between.

J is TRBJ1-1 and V is TRBV10-3, with 7 positions matching TRBD1. The CDR3 totals 14 residues. Germline V gene lookup returns CDR1 ENHRY and CDR2 SYGVKD. The ends lost 5 bases at V and 3 bases at J; junction bases unmatched: 6. The CDR3 region is CAISITGVDTEAFF. The CDR3 DNA reads as TGTGCCATCAGTATTACAGGGGTGGACACTGAAGCTTTCTTT.

The rearrangement joins TRBV7-2 to TRBJ1-6, with a possible D match to TRBD1 (5 bases). The ends were cut back, 3 bases at V and 14 bases at J, with 14 bases in the middle. Looked up from germline, CDR1 is SGHTA and CDR2 is FQGNSA. The CDR3 is made up of 13 amino acids. The CDR3 DNA follows: TGTGCCAGCAGCTTCCCGGGGCAAAGGGCCCTCCACTTT. Translating it yields CASSFPGQRALHF. The whole variable domain, filled in from reference TRBV7-2 and TRBJ1-6, reads GAGVSQSPSNKVTEKGKDVELRCDPISGHTALYWYRQSLGQGLEFLIYFQGNSAPDKSGLPSDRFSAERTGGSVSTLTIQRTQQEDSAVYLCASSFPGQRALHFGNGTRLTVT.

The chain couples TRBV6-6 to TRBJ2-5; maybe TRBD1 (6 bases). This CDR3 has 14 amino acids. The ends were cut back, 4 bases at V and 1 base at J, with 10 bases in the middle. From germline, CDR1 is MNHNY and CDR2 SVGAGI (reference sequence). This chain's CDR3 is CASSWGPAQETQYF. For the CDR3, the DNA is TGTGCCAGCAGTTGGGGGCCAGCCCAAGAGACCCAGTACTTC.

The CDR3 loop is CASGWGGPTLNYGYTF. The CDR3 bases are TGTGCTAGTGGCTGGGGGGGACCGACACTAAACTATGGCTACACCTTC. The chain carries TRBV12-5 and TRBJ1-2, with D maybe TRBD1 (5 bases). Trimming left V 6 bases short and J 2 bases short, with 19 bases between. CDR3 size: 16 residues. Per the germline V gene, CDR1 is LGHNT and CDR2 is FRNRAP.

The chain carries TRBV7-9 and TRBJ2-7; the D call may be TRBD1 or TRBD2 (5 bases each). Germline-derived CDR1 and CDR2 are SEHNR and FQNEAQ (reference sequence). Trimming cost V 5 bases and J 0 bases, with 14 bases left between them. The CDR3 has 15 amino acids. The CDR3 loop reads CASSGGGRSSYEQYF. The CDR3 DNA follows: TGTGCCAGCAGCGGGGGTGGCAGGTCCTCCTACGAGCAGTACTTC.